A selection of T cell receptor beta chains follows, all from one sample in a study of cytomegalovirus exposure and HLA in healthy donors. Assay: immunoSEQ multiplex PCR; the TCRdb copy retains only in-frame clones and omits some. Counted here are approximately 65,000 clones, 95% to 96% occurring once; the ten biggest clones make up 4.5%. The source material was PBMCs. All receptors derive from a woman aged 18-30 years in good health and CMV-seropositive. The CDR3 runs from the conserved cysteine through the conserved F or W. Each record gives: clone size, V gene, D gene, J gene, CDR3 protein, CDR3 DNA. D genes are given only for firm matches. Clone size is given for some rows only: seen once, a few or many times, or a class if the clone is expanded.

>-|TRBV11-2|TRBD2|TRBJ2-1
CASSPISGRAGEQFF
TGTGCCAGCAGCCCTATCAGCGGGAGGGCCGGTGAGCAGTTCTTC
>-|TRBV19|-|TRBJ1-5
CASIPGRAKEGNQPQHF
TGTGCCAGTATCCCGGGAAGGGCCAAGGAGGGCAATCAGCCCCAGCATTTT
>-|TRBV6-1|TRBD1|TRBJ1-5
CASSADRGNQPQHF
TGTGCCAGCAGTGCAGACAGGGGCAATCAGCCCCAGCATTTT
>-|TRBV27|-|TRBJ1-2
CASKNSHYGYTF
TGTGCCAGCAAGAACAGCCATTATGGCTACACCTTC
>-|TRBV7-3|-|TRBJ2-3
CASSLIPDGGDTQYF
TGTGCCAGCAGCTTAATCCCCGACGGTGGAGACACGCAGTATTTT
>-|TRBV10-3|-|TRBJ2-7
CAISEFDRTATYEQYF
TGTGCCATCAGTGAGTTTGACCGGACAGCAACCTACGAGCAGTACTTC
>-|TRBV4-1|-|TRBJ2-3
CASSLLGGTTDTQYF
TGCGCCAGCAGCCTGTTGGGCGGGACCACAGATACGCAGTATTTT
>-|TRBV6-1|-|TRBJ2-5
CASSHAGRETQYF
TGTGCCAGCAGCCACGCAGGGCGCGAGACCCAGTACTTC
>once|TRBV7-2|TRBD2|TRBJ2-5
CASSQGLAGVGETQYF
TGTGCCAGCAGCCAAGGACTAGCGGGAGTTGGAGAGACCCAGTACTTC
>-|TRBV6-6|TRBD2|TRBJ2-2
CASNRGLSELFF
TGTGCCAGCAACCGGGGACTATCTGAGCTGTTTTTT
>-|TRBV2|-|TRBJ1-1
CASSDEAEAFF
TGTGCCAGCAGTGATGAGGCTGAAGCTTTCTTT
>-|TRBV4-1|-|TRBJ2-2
CASSQESRRAGLNTGELFF
TGCGCCAGCAGCCAAGAAAGCCGCCGGGCGGGGCTGAACACCGGGGAGCTGTTTTTT
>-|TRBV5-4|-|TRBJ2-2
CASSTRGTGELFF
TGTGCCAGCAGTACTAGAGGCACCGGGGAGCTGTTTTTT
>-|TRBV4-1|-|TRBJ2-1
CASSQGPGTYNEQFF
TGCGCCAGCAGCCAAGGCCCGGGAACCTACAATGAGCAGTTCTTC
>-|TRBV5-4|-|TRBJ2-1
CASSSGYNEQFF
TGTGCCAGCAGCTCGGGGTACAATGAGCAGTTCTTC
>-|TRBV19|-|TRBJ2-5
CASGSLRETQYF
TGTGCCAGTGGCTCCTTGAGGGAGACCCAGTACTTC
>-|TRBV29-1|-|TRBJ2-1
CSVEPLGREQFF
TGCAGCGTTGAACCGTTGGGCCGTGAGCAGTTCTTC
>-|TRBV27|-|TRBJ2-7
CASSPDYREQYF
TGTGCCAGCAGTCCAGACTATCGCGAGCAGTACTTC
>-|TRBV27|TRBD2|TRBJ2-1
CASSLGNLAGRFF
TGTGCCAGCAGTTTAGGGAACCTAGCGGGACGGTTCTTC
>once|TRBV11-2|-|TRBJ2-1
CASSTPRSGRDNEQFF
TGTGCCAGCAGCACCCCCCGGAGCGGTCGGGACAATGAGCAGTTCTTC
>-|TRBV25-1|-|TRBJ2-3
CASSLPGWGVDTQYF
TGTGCCAGCAGTCTCCCGGGTTGGGGGGTTGATACGCAGTATTTT
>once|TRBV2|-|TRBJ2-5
CASIAQETQYF
TGTGCCAGCATAGCCCAAGAGACCCAGTACTTC
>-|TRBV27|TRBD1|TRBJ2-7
CASSPATGMAYEQYF
TGTGCCAGCAGTCCCGCGACAGGGATGGCCTACGAGCAGTACTTC
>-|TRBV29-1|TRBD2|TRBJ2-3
CSGTSGALSQYF
TGCAGCGGGACTAGCGGGGCACTGTCGCAGTATTTT
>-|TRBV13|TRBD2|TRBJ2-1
CASSLVGLAGEQFF
TGTGCCAGCAGCTTAGTGGGACTAGCGGGTGAGCAGTTCTTC
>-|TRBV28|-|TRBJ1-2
CASSHNRVINYGYTF
TGTGCCAGCAGTCATAACAGGGTAATCAACTATGGCTACACCTTC
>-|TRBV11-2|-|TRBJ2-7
CASSHDSHEQYF
TGTGCCAGCAGCCACGACAGCCACGAGCAGTACTTC
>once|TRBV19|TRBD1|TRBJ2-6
CASSSGTGRSGANVLTF
TGTGCCAGTAGTTCCGGGACAGGAAGGTCTGGGGCCAACGTCCTGACTTTC
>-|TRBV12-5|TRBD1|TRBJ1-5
CASGGQGHQPQHF
TGTGCTAGTGGGGGACAGGGGCATCAGCCCCAGCATTTT
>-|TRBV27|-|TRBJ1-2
CASSLRLGSGIYGYTF
TGTGCCAGCAGTTTACGACTAGGGAGTGGAATCTATGGCTACACCTTC
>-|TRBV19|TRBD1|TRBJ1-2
CASSRDRVNYGYTF
TGTGCCAGTAGTAGGGACAGGGTTAACTATGGCTACACCTTC
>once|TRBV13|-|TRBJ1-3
CASSPPGHLGNTIYF
TGTGCCAGCAGCCCACCGGGACACCTTGGAAACACCATATATTTT
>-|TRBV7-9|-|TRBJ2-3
CASSFAPTRTDTQYF
TGTGCCAGCAGCTTCGCCCCTACTAGGACAGATACGCAGTATTTT
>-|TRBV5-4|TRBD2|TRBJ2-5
CASSLGGPSGLQETQYF
TGTGCCAGCAGCTTGGGTGGGCCTAGCGGGCTCCAAGAGACCCAGTACTTC
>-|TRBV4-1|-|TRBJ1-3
CASSQDLEVNTIYF
TGCGCCAGCAGCCAAGATCTGGAGGTAAACACCATATATTTT
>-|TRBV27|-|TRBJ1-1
CASSETENLRAFF
TGTGCCAGCAGCGAGACAGAGAATTTGCGGGCTTTCTTT
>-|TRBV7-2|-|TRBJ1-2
CASSLVLAVNYGYTF
TGTGCCAGCAGCTTAGTCTTGGCAGTGAACTATGGCTACACCTTC
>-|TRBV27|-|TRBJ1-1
CASSLSTGNTEAFF
TGTGCCAGCAGTTTATCCACAGGGAACACTGAAGCTTTCTTT
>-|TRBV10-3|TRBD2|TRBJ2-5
CATGLAETQYF
TGTGCCACCGGACTAGCCGAGACCCAGTACTTC
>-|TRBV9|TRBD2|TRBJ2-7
CASSALAGAGEEEQYF
TGTGCCAGCAGCGCTTTAGCGGGAGCGGGGGAAGAGGAGCAGTACTTC
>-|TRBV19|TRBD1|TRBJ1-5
CASSIGDRGNQPQHF
TGTGCCAGTAGTATAGGCGACAGGGGCAATCAGCCCCAGCATTTT
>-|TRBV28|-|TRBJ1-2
CASRGGLYGYTF
TGTGCCAGCAGGGGGGGGCTCTATGGCTACACCTTC
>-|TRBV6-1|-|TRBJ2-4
CASSGQFNIQYF
TGTGCCAGCAGCGGACAGTTTAACATTCAGTACTTC
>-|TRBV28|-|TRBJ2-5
CASSLPTDSKTQYF
TGTGCCAGCAGTTTACCTACGGACAGTAAGACCCAGTACTTC